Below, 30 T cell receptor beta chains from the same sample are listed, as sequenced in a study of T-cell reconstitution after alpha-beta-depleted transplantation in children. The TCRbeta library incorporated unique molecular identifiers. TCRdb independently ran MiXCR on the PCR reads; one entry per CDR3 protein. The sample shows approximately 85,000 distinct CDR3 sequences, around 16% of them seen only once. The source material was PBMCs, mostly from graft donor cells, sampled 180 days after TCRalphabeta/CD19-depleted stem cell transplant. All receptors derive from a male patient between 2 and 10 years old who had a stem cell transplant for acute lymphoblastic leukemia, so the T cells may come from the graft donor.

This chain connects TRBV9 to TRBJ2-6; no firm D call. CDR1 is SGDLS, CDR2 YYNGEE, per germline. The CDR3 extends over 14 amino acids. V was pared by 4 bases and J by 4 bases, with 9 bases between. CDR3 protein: CASSPLQGANVLTF. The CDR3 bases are TGTGCCAGCAGCCCACTACAGGGGGCCAACGTCCTGACTTTC.

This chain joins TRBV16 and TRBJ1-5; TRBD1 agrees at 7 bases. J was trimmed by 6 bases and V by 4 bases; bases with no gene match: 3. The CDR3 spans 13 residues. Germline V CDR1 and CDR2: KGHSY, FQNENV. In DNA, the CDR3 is TGTGCCAGCAGCCCAGGGGGGGCTCAGCCCCAGCATTTT. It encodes CASSPGGAQPQHF. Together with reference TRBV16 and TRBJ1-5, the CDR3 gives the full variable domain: GEEVAQTPKHLVRGEGQKAKLYCAPIKGHSYVFWYQQVLKNEFKFLISFQNENVFDETGMPKERFSAKCLPNSPCSLEIQATKLEDSAVYFCASSPGGAQPQHFGDGTRLSIL.

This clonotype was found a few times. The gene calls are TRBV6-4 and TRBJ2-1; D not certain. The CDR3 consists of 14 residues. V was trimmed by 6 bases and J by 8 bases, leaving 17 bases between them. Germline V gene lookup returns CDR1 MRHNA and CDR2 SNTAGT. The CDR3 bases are TGTGCCAGCAGCCCCTTGGCCAGTGTCCATGAGCAGTTCTTC. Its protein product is CASSPLASVHEQFF.

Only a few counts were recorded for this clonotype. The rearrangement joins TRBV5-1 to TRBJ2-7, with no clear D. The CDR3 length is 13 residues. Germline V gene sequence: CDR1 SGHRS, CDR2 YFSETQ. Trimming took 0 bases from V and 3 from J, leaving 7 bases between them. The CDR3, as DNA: TGCGCCAGCAGCTTGGCAGTTGGCTACGAGCAGTACTTC. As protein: CASSLAVGYEQYF. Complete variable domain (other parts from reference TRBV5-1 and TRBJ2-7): KAGVTQTPRYLIKTRGQQVTLSCSPISGHRSVSWYQQTPGQGLQFLFEYFSETQRNKGNFPGRFSGRQFSNSRSEMNVSTLELGDSALYLCASSLAVGYEQYFGPGTRLTVT.

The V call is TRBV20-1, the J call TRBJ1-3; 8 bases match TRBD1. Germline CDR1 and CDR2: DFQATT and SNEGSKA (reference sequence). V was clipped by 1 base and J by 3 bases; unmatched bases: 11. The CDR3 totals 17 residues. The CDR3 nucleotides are TGCAGTGCTAGAGGGACAGGGCCTCAGGGGATTGGAAACACCATATATTTT. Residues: CSARGTGPQGIGNTIYF.

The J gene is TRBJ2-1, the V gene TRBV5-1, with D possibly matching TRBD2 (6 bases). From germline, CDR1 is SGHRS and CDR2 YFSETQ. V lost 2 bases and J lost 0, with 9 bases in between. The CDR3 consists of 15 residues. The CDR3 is CASSFIGGSYNEQFF. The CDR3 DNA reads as TGCGCCAGCAGCTTCATCGGGGGCTCCTACAATGAGCAGTTCTTC.

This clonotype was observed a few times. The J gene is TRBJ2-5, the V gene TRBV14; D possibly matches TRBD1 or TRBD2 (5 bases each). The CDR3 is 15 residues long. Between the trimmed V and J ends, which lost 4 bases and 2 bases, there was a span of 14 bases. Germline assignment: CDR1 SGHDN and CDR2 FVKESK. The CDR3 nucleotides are TGTGCCAGCAGCCTCGGGACGATGAGGCAAGAGACCCAGTACTTC. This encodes CASSLGTMRQETQYF.

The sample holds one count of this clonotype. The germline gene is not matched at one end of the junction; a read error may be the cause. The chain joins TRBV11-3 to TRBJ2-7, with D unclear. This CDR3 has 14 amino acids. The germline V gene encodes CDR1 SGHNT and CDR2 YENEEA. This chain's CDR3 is CASSLGGFNYEQSF. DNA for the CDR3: TGTGCCAGCAGCTTAGGCGGATTTAACTACGAGCAGTCCTTC. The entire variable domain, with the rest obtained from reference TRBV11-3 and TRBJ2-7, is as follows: EAGVVQSPRYKIIEKKQPVAFWCNPISGHNTLYWYLQNLGQGPELLIRYENEEAVDDSQLPKDRFSAERLKGVDSTLKIQPAELGDSAVYLCASSLGGFNYEQSFGPGTRLTVT.

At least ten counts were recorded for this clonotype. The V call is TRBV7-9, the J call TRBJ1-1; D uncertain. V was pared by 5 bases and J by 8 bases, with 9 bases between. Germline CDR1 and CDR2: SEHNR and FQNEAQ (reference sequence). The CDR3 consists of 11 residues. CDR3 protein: CASSPTGEAFF. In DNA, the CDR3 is TGTGCCAGCAGCCCCACCGGAGAAGCTTTCTTT.

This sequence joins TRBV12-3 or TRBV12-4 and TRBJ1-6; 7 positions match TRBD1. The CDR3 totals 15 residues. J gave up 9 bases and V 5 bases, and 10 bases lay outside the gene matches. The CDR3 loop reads CASSLETGSGSPLHF. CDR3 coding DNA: TGTGCCAGCAGTCTTGAGACAGGGTCGGGTTCACCCCTCCACTTT.

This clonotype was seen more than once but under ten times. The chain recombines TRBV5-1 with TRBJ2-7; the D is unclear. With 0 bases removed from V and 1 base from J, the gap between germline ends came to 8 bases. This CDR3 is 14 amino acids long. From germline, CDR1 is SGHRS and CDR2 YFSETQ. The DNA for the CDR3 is TGCGCCAGCAGCTTGGCCAGTACTTCCTACGAGCAGTACTTC. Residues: CASSLASTSYEQYF.

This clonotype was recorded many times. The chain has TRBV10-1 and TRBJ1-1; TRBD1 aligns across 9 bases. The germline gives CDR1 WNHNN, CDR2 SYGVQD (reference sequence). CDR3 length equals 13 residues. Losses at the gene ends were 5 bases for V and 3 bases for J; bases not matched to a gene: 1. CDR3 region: CASSRQGDTEAFF. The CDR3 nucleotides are TGCGCCAGCAGTCGACAGGGGGACACTGAAGCTTTCTTT.

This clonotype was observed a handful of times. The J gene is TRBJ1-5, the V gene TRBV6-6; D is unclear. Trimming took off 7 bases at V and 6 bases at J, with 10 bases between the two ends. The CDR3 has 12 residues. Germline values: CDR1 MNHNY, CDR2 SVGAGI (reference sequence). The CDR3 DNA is TGTGCCAGCAATATCGATCCTCAGCCCCAGCATTTT. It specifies CASNIDPQPQHF.

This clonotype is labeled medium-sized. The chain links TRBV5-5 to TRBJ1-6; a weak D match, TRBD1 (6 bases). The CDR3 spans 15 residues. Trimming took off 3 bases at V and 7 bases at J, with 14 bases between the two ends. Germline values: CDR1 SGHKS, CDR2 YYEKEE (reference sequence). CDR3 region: CASSSWTVGNSPLHF. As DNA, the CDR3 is TGTGCCAGCAGCTCGTGGACAGTGGGAAATTCACCCCTCCACTTT.

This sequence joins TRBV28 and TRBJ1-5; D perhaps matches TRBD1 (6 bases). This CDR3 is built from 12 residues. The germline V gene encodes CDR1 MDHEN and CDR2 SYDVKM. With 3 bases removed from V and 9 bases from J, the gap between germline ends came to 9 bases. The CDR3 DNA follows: TGTGCCAGCAGTTTCTTACAGGGGCCCCAGCATTTT. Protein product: CASSFLQGPQHF.

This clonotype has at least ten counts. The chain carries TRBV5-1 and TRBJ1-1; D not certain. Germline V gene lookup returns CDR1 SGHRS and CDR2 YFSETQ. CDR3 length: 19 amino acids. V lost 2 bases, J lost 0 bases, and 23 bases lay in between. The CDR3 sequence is CASSLGRADMRSMNTEAFF. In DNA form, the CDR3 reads TGCGCCAGCAGCTTAGGGAGGGCGGATATGAGATCCATGAACACTGAAGCTTTCTTT.

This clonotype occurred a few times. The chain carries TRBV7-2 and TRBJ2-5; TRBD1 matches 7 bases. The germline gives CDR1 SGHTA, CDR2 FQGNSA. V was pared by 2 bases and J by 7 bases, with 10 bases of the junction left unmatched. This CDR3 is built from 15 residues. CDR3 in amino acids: CASSLPGQRAGTQYF. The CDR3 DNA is TGTGCCAGCAGCTTACCGGGACAGAGGGCTGGGACCCAGTACTTC.

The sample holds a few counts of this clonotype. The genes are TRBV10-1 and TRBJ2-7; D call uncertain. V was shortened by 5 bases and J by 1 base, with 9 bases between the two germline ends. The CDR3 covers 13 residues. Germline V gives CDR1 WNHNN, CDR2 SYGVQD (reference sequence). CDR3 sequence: CASSPGFSYEQYF. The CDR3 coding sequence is TGCGCCAGCAGTCCAGGTTTTTCCTACGAGCAGTACTTC.

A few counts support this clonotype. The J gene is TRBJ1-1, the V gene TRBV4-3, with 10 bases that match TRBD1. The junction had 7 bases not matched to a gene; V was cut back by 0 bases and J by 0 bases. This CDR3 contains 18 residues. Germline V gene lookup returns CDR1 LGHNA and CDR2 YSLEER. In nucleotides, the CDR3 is TGCGCCAGCAGCCAAGATCCGGGACAGGGGCACCTGAACACTGAAGCTTTCTTT. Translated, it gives CASSQDPGQGHLNTEAFF.

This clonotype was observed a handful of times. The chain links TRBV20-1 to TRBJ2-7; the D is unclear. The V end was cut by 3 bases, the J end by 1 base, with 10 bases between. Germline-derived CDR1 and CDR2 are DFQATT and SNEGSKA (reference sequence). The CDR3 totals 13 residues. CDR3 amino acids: CSARSRSSYEQYF. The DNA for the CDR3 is TGCAGTGCTAGGTCGCGGAGTTCCTACGAGCAGTACTTC.

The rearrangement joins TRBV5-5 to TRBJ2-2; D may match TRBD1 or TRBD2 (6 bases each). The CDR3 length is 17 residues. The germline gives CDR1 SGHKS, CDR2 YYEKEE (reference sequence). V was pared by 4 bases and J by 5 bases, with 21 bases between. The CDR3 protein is CASSPSVHRAGTGELFF. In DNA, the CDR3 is TGTGCCAGCAGCCCTTCCGTGCACAGGGCGGGAACCGGGGAGCTGTTTTTT.

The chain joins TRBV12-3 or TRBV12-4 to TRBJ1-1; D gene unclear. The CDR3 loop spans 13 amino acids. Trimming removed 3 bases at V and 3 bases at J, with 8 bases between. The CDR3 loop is CASSLQDYTEAFF. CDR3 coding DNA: TGTGCCAGCAGTTTGCAGGATTACACTGAAGCTTTCTTT.

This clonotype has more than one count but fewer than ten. The CDR3, as DNA: TGTGCCAGCAGCCCTCCTACGACAGGGACAGAAGCTTTCTTT. Translating it yields CASSPPTTGTEAFF. V and J are TRBV7-9 and TRBJ1-1; 7 bases align to TRBD1. The length of the CDR3 is 14 residues. Germline loops: CDR1 SEHNR, CDR2 FQNEAQ (reference sequence). J gave up 8 bases and V 5 bases, and 11 bases lay outside the gene matches.

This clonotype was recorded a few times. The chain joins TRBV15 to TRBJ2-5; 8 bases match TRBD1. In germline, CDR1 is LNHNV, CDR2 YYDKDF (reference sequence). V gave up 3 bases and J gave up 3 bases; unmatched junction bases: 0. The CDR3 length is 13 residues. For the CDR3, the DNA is TGTGCCACCAGCAGGGACAGGGAAGAGACCCAGTACTTC. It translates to CATSRDREETQYF.

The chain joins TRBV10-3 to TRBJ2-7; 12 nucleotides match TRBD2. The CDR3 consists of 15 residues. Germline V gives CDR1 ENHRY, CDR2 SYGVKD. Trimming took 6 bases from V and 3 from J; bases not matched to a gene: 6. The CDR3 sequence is CAIRVGLAGDYEQYF. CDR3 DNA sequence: TGTGCCATCAGGGTGGGACTAGCGGGTGACTACGAGCAGTACTTC.

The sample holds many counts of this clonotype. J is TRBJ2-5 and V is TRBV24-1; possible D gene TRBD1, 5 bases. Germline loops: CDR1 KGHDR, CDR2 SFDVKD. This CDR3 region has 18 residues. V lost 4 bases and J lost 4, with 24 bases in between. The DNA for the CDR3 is TGTGCCACCAGTGAAAGTACCGCCAGGGTAGGGTTACGAGAGACCCAGTACTTC. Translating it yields CATSESTARVGLRETQYF.

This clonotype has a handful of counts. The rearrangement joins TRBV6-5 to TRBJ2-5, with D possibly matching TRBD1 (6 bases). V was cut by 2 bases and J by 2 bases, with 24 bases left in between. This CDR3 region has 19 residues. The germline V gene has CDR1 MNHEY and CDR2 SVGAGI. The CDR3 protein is CASSYPSRNRDEIQETQYF. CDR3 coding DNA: TGTGCCAGCAGTTACCCATCACGCAACAGGGATGAAATACAAGAGACCCAGTACTTC.

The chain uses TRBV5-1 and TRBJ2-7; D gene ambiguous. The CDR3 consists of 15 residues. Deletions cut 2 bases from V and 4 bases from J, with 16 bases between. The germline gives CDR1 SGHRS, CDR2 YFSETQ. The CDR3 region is CASSFDGVTQYEQYF. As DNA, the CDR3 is TGCGCCAGCAGCTTTGATGGGGTCACCCAATACGAGCAGTACTTC. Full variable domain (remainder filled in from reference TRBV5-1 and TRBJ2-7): KAGVTQTPRYLIKTRGQQVTLSCSPISGHRSVSWYQQTPGQGLQFLFEYFSETQRNKGNFPGRFSGRQFSNSRSEMNVSTLELGDSALYLCASSFDGVTQYEQYFGPGTRLTVT.

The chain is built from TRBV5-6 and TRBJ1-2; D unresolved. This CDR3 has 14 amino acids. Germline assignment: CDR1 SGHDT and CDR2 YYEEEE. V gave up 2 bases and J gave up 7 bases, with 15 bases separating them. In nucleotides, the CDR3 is TGTGCCAGCAGCTTAATGGGCCTGGGTTCTGGCTACACCTTC. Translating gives CASSLMGLGSGYTF.

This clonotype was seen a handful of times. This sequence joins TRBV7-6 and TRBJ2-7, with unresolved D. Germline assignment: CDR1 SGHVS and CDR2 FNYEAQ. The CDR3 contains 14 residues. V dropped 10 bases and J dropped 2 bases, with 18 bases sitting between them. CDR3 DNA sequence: TGTGCCACCTCTGGGGTAGCTGCGGCCTACGAGCAGTACTTC. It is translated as CATSGVAAAYEQYF.